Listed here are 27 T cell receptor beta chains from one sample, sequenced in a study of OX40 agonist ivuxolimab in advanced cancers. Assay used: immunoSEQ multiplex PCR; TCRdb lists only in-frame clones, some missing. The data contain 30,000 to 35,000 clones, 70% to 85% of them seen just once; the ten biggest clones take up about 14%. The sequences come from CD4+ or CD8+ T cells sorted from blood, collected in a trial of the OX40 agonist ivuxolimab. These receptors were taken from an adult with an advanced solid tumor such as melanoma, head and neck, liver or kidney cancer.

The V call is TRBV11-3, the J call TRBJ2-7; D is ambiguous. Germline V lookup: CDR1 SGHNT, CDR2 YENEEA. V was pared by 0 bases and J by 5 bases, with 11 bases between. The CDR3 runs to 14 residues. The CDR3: CASSLDSRNHEQYF. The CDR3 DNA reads TGTGCCAGCAGCTTAGATAGTAGGAACCACGAGCAGTACTTC.

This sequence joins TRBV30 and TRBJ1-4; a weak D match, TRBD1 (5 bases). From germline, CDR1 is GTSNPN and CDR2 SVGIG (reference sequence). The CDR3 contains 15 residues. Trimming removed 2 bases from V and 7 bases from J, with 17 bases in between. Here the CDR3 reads CAWSPGDPRVEKLFF. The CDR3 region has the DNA TGTGCCTGGAGTCCCGGGGACCCTCGTGTTGAAAAACTGTTTTTT.

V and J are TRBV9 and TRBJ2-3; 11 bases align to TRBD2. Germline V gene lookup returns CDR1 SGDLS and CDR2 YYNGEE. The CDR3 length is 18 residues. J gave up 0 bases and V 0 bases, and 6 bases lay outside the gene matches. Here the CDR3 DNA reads TGTGCCAGCAGCGTAGGAAATAGCGGGAGGGTTAGCACAGATACGCAGTATTTT. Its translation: CASSVGNSGRVSTDTQYF.

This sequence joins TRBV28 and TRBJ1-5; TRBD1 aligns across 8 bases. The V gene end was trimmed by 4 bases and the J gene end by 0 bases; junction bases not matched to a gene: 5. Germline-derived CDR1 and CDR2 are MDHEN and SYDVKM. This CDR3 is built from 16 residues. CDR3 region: CASSSWTGPSNQPQHF. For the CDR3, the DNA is TGTGCCAGCAGTTCCTGGACAGGGCCTAGCAATCAGCCCCAGCATTTT.

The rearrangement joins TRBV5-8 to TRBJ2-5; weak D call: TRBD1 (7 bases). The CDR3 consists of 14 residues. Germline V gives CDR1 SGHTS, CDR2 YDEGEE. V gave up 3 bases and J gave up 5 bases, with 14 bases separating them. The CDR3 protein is CASSYGGGWETQYF. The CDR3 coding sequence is TGTGCCAGCAGCTACGGAGGGGGCTGGGAGACCCAGTACTTC.

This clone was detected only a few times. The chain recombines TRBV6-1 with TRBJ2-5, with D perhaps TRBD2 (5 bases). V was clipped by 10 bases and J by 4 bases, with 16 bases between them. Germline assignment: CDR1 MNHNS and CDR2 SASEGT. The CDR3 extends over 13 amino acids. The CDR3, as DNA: TGTGCCACCCGAGTTGAGGGAAGAGAGACCCAGTACTTC. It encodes CATRVEGRETQYF.

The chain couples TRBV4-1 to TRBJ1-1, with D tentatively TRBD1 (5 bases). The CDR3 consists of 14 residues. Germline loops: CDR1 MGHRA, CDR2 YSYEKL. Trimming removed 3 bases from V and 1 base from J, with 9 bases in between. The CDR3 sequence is CASSQTDQNTEAFF. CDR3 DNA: TGCGCCAGCAGCCAGACAGACCAGAACACTGAAGCTTTCTTT.

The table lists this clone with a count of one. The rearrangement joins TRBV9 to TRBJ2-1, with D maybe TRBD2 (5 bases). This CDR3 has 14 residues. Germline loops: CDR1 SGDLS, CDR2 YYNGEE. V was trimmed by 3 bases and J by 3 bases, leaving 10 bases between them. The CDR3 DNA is TGTGCCAGCAGCGCCCCGGGAAGCTACAATGAGCAGTTCTTC. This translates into CASSAPGSYNEQFF.

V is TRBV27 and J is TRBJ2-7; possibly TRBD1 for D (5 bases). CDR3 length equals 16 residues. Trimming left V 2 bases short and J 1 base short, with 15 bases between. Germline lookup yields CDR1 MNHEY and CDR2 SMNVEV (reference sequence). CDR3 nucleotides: TGTGCCAGCAGTTTAAAGGACCTTAGGGGATCCTACGAGCAGTACTTC. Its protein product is CASSLKDLRGSYEQYF.

Here the CDR3 reads CASSVGTGISGEQFF. In DNA form, the CDR3 reads TGTGCCAGCAGCGTAGGGACAGGGATCAGCGGTGAGCAGTTCTTC. The V gene is TRBV9, the J gene TRBJ2-1; 8 bases agree with TRBD1. CDR1 SGDLS and CDR2 YYNGEE come from the germline V gene. The CDR3 contains 15 residues. The junction had 8 bases not matched to a gene; V was cut back by 0 bases and J by 9 bases.

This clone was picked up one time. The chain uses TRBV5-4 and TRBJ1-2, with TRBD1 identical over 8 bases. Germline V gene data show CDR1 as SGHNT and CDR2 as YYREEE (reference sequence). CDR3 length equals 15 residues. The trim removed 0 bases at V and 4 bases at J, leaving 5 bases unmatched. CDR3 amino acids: CASSLGDRSSYGYTF. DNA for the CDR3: TGTGCCAGCAGCTTGGGGGACAGGTCAAGCTATGGCTACACCTTC. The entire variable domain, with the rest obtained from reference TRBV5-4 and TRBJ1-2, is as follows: ETGVTQSPTHLIKTRGQQVTLRCSSQSGHNTVSWYQQALGQGPQFIFQYYREEENGRGNFPPRFSGLQFPNYSSELNVNALELDDSALYLCASSLGDRSSYGYTFGSGTRLTVV.

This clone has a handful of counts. The CDR3 nucleotides are TGTGCCATCAGTGTCGGTGATGGCTACACCTTC. This gives the protein CAISVGDGYTF. V is TRBV10-3 and J is TRBJ1-2; D unresolved. The CDR3 extends over 11 amino acids. Germline-derived CDR1 and CDR2 are ENHRY and SYGVKD. The ends were cut back, 4 bases at V and 6 bases at J, with 6 bases in the middle.

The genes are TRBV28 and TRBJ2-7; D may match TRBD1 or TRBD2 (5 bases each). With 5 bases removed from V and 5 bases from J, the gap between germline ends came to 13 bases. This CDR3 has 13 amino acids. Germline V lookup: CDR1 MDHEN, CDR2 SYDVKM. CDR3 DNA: TGTGCCAGCAGTGGGGACCCTAGGAACGAGCAGTACTTC. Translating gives CASSGDPRNEQYF.

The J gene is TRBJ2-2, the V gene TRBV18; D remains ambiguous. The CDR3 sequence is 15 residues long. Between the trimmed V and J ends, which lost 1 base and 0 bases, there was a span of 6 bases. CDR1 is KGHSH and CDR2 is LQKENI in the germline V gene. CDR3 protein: CASSPLAANTGELFF. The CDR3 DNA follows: TGTGCCAGCTCACCACTCGCTGCGAACACCGGGGAGCTGTTTTTT. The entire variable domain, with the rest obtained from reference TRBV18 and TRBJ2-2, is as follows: NAGVMQNPRHLVRRRGQEARLRCSPMKGHSHVYWYRQLPEEGLKFMVYLQKENIIDESGMPKERFSAEFPKEGPSILRIQQVVRGDSAAYFCASSPLAANTGELFFGEGSRLTVL.

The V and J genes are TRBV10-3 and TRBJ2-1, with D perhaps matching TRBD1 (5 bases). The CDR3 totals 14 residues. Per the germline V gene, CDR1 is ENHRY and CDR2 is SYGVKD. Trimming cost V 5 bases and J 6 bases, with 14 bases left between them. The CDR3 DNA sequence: TGTGCCATCAGTACAAATACAGGCGGCAATGAGCAGTTCTTC. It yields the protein CAISTNTGGNEQFF.

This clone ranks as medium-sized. The CDR3 spells CASRGVTSYEQYF. The DNA for the CDR3 is TGTGCCAGCAGGGGGGTCACCTCCTACGAGCAGTACTTC. This sequence joins TRBV28 and TRBJ2-7; possibly TRBD1 or TRBD2 for D (5 bases each). The CDR3 extends over 13 amino acids. V lost 6 bases, J lost 0 bases, and 9 bases lay in between. Germline V gives CDR1 MDHEN, CDR2 SYDVKM.

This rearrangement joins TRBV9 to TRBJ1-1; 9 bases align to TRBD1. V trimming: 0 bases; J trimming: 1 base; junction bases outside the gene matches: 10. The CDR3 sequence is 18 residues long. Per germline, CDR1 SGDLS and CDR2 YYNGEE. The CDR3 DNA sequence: TGTGCCAGCAGCGTAGGGTTGGGGGACAGGGTGAGGAACACTGAAGCTTTCTTT. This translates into CASSVGLGDRVRNTEAFF.

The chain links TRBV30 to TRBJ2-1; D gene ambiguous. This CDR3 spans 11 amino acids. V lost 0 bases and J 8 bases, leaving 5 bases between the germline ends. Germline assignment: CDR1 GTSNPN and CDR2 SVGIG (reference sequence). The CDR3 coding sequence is TGTGCCTGGAGTGTAGGGTATGAGCAGTTCTTC. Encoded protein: CAWSVGYEQFF.

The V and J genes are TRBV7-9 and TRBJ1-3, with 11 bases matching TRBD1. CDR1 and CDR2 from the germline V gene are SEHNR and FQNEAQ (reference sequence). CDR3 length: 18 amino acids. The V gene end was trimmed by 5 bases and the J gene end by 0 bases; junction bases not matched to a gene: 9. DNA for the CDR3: TGTGCCAGCAGCGTACCTTCCGGGACAGGGGGCTCTGGAAACACCATATATTTT. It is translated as CASSVPSGTGGSGNTIYF.

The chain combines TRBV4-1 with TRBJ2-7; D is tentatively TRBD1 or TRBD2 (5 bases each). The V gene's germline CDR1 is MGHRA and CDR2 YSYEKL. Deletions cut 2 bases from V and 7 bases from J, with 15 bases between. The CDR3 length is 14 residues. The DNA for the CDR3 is TGCGCCAGCAGCCAAACCCGGGACCCTTCTGAGCAGTACTTC. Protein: CASSQTRDPSEQYF.

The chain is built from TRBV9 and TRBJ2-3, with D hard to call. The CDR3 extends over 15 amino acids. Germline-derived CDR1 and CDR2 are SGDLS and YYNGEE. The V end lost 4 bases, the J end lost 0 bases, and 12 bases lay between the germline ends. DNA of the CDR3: TGTGCCAGCAGCTCAGACCAGTTTAGCACAGATACGCAGTATTTT. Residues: CASSSDQFSTDTQYF.

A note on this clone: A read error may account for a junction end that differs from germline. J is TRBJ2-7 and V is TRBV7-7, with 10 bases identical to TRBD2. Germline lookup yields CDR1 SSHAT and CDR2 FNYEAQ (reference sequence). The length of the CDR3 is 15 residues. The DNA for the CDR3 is TGTGCTAGCAGCCCCGGGACTAGCGAAACCTACGAGCAGTACTTC. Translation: CASSPGTSETYEQYF. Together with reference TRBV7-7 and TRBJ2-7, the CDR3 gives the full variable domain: GAGVSQSPRYKVTKRGQDVTLRCDPISSHATLYWYQQALGQGPEFLTYFNYEAQPDKSGLPSDRFSAERPEGSISTLTIQRTEQRDSAMYRCASSPGTSETYEQYFGPGTRLTVT.

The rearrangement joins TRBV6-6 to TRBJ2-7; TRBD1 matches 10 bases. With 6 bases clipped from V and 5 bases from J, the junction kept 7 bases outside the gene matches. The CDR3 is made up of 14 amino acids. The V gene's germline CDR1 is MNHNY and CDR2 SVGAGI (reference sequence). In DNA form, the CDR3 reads TGTGCCAGCAGGCACCGGGACAGGGGCCACGAGCAGTACTTC. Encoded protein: CASRHRDRGHEQYF.

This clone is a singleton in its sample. This chain's CDR3 is CASSFGGYYNEQFF. DNA for the CDR3: TGTGCCAGTTCCTTCGGGGGGTACTACAATGAGCAGTTCTTC. The V gene is TRBV19, the J gene TRBJ2-1, with 7 bases aligning to TRBD2. J gave up 3 bases and V 8 bases, and 7 bases lay outside the gene matches. The CDR3 is 14 residues long. Germline V gives CDR1 LNHDA, CDR2 SQIVND (reference sequence).

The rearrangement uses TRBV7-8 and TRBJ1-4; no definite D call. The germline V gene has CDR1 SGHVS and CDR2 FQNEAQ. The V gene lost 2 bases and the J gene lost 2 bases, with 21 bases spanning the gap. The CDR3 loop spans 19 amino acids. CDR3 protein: CASSLRPPYPGSTNEKLFF. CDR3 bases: TGTGCCAGCAGCTTAAGGCCCCCTTATCCGGGAAGTACTAATGAAAAACTGTTTTTT.

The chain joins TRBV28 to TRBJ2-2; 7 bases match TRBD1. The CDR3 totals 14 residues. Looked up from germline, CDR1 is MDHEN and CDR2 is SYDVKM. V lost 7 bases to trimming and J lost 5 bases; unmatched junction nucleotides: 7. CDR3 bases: TGTGCCAGCAATCGACAGGGCGGAACCGGGGAGCTGTTTTTT. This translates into CASNRQGGTGELFF.

The CDR3 DNA reads TGCGCCAGCAGCTTGGAGGGGGCTAGCGGCTTTCAAGAGACCCAGTACTTC. As protein: CASSLEGASGFQETQYF. The chain combines TRBV5-1 with TRBJ2-5, with D perhaps matching TRBD1 or TRBD2 (7 bases each). Trimming took off 0 bases at V and 2 bases at J, with 17 bases between the two ends. Germline V gene lookup returns CDR1 SGHRS and CDR2 YFSETQ. The CDR3 has 17 amino acids. Filled out from reference TRBV5-1 and TRBJ2-5, the complete variable domain reads KAGVTQTPRYLIKTRGQQVTLSCSPISGHRSVSWYQQTPGQGLQFLFEYFSETQRNKGNFPGRFSGRQFSNSRSEMNVSTLELGDSALYLCASSLEGASGFQETQYFGPGTRLLVL.